The rows below give T cell receptor beta chains drawn from one sample of a study of blood T cell repertoires in COVID-19. Sequencing used immunoSEQ multiplex PCR; TCRdb keeps in-frame clones, though not all of them. The table includes fewer than 250,000 clones, about 83% detected once. The sequenced sample was peripheral blood. The receptors come from a woman between 50 and 59 years old with acute or convalescent COVID-19. Both conserved end residues are part of each CDR3. The order of the fields is CDR3 DNA, CDR3 protein, D gene, V gene, clone size, J gene. D genes are given only for firm matches. Only part of the rows carry a size: once, few, many, or a class if the clone is expanded.

TGTGCCAGCACCAAAACAGGATTACTTCAGCCCCAGCATTTT | CASTKTGLLQPQHF | - | TRBV28 | - | TRBJ1-5
TGTGCCAGCAGTGAACGGGTAGCGGGAGCTACGAGGGCAGATACGCAGTATTTT | CASSERVAGATRADTQYF | TRBD2 | TRBV6-1 | once | TRBJ2-3
TGCGCCAGCAGCCAAGAGGGGGCGTATAATTCACCCCTCCACTTT | CASSQEGAYNSPLHF | - | TRBV4-1 | - | TRBJ1-6
TGTGCCTGGAGTGAATGGGGGGTCACTGAAGCTTTCTTT | CAWSEWGVTEAFF | - | TRBV30 | - | TRBJ1-1
TGTGCCAGCAGTTTGGGGGGGCCCTACGAGCAGTACTTC | CASSLGGPYEQYF | - | TRBV27 | - | TRBJ2-7
TGTGCCAGCAGCGTCACCGGGACTAGTCGTACAGATACGCAGTATTTT | CASSVTGTSRTDTQYF | TRBD2 | TRBV9 | - | TRBJ2-3
TGTGCCAGTAGTGCCGTCCTCCGGGACAGTAATGGCTACACCTTC | CASSAVLRDSNGYTF | TRBD1 | TRBV19 | - | TRBJ1-2
TGTGCCAGCAGCAACCGGGACAGGGAAAACAATGAGCAGTTCTTC | CASSNRDRENNEQFF | TRBD1 | TRBV7-7 | - | TRBJ2-1
TGCAGCGTAAAAGGGATGGGGGCCACTGAAGCTTTCTTT | CSVKGMGATEAFF | - | TRBV29-1 | - | TRBJ1-1
TGTGCCAGTAGGAGCGGGAGATACACCGGGGAGCTGTTTTTT | CASRSGRYTGELFF | TRBD2 | TRBV19 | few | TRBJ2-2
TGTGCCAGCAGCTTAGGGAGAGGAGAGACCCAGTACTTC | CASSLGRGETQYF | - | TRBV7-2 | - | TRBJ2-5
TGTGCCTGGAGTGGGACAGGAGGGGAGACCCAGTACTTC | CAWSGTGGETQYF | - | TRBV30 | - | TRBJ2-5
TGTGCCAGCAGCTTCAATCAGGCGCAGTATTTT | CASSFNQAQYF | - | TRBV7-2 | - | TRBJ2-3
TGCAGCGTACCTAGCGGGAGTCAGGAGACCCAGTACTTC | CSVPSGSQETQYF | TRBD2 | TRBV29-1 | - | TRBJ2-5
TGCGCCAGCAGCTTGTGGCTAGCGGGAGATGAGCAGTTCTTC | CASSLWLAGDEQFF | TRBD2 | TRBV5-1 | - | TRBJ2-1
TGTGCCAGCAGCCAAGCCTTCCGGGCCCAAGGGGGTATGTACTTC | CASSQAFRAQGGMYF | - | TRBV3-1/TRBV3-2 | - | TRBJ2-7
TGTGCCACCTCCCCGAGAGGTCCTAAGGGAGGCTCGCAGTTCTTC | CATSPRGPKGGSQFF | - | TRBV24-1 | once | TRBJ2-1